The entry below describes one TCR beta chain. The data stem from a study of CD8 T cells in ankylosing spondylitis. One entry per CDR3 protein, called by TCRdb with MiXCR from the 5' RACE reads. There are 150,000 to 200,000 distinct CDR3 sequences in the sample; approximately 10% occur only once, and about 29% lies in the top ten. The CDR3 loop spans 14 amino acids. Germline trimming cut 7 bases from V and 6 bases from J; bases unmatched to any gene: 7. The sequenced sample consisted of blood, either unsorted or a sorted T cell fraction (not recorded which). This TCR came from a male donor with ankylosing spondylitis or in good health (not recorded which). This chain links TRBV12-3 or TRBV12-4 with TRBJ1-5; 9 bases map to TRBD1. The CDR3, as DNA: TGTGCCAGCATCCAACAGGGGGCCGGTCAGCCCCAGCATTTT. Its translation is CASIQQGAGQPQHF.